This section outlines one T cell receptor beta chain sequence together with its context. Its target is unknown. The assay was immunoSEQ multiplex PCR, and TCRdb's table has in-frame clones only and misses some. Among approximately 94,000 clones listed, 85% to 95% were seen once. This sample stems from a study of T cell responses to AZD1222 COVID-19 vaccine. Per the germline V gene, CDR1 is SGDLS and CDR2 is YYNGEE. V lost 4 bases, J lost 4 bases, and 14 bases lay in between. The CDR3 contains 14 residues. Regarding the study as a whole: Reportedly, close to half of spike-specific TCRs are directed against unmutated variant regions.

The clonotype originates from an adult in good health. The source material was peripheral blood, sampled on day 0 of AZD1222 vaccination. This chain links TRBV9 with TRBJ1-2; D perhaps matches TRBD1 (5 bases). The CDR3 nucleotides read TGTGCCAGCAGCAAATCTGAGGGGTTCTATGGCTACACCTTC. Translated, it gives CASSKSEGFYGYTF.